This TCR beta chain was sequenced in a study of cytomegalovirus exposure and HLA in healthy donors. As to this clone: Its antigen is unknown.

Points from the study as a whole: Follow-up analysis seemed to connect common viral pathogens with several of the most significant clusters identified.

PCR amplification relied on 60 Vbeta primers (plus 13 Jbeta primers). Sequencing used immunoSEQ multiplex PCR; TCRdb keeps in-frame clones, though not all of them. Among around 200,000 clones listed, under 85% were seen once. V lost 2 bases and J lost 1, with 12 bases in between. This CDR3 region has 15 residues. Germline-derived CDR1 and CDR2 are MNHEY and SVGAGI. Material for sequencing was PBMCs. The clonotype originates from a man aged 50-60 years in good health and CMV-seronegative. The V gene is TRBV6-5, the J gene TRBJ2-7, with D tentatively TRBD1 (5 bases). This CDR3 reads CASSYGSYRSYEQYF. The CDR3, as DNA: TGTGCCAGCAGTTACGGGTCTTACAGGTCCTACGAGCAGTACTTC.